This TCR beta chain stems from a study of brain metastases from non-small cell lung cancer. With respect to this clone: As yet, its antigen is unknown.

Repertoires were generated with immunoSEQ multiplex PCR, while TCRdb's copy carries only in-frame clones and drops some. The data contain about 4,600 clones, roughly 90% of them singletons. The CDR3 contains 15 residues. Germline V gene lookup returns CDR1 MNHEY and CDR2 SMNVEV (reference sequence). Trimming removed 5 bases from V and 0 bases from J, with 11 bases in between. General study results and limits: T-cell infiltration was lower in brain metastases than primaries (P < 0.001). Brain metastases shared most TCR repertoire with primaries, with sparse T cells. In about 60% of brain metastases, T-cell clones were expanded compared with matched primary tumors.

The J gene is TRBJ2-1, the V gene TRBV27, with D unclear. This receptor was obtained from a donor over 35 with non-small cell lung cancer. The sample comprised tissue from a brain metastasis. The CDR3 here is CASSPRSSSYNEQFF. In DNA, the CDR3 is TGTGCCAGCAGTCCAAGGAGCAGCTCCTACAATGAGCAGTTCTTC.